This entry lists 28 T cell receptor beta chains sequenced from one sample in a study of CXCR3-negative and CXCR3-positive naive CD8 T cells. Via 5' RACE with UMI labels, TRB cDNA libraries were prepared. From the 5' RACE reads, TCRdb lists one entry per CDR3 protein and no DNA. Its clone listing holds over 70,000 distinct CDR3 sequences. Sequenced sample: naive CXCR3- CD8+ T cells from blood. The subset: CD45RO-CCR7+CD27+CD95- naive CD8+ T cells lacking CXCR3 (TNR3-). Source of these receptors: a human donor in good health. Some clones in this sample may be carry-over from other donors' samples.

This chain joins TRBV10-2 and TRBJ2-1; the TRBD1 assignment by TCRdb is unverifiable without DNA. Germline loops: CDR1 WSHSY, CDR2 SAAADI. The CDR3 sequence is 15 residues long. CDR3 sequence reads: CASSEQGQDHNEQFF.

The chain couples TRBV6-5 to TRBJ2-7; TCRdb reports TRBD1, a call that lacks DNA to check it against. Germline-derived CDR1 and CDR2 are MNHEY and SVGAGI. CDR3 length: 15 residues. The CDR3 reads CASSYPGTGYYEQYF.

The chain employs TRBV4-3 and TRBJ2-1; TCRdb reports TRBD2, a call that lacks DNA to check it against. Germline loops: CDR1 LGHNA, CDR2 YSLEER. The CDR3 has 15 residues. The CDR3 is CASSPGLATYNEQFF.

The rearrangement uses TRBV20-1 and TRBJ1-1; TCRdb's D call, TRBD1, is unchecked because there is no DNA. CDR1 and CDR2 from the germline V gene are DFQATT and SNEGSKA (reference sequence). The length of the CDR3 is 13 residues. CDR3 sequence: CSASTGSDTEAFF.

The chain recombines TRBV11-2 with TRBJ1-2; the D call of TRBD1 rests on TCRdb alone, since no DNA is present to check it. The CDR3 has 15 residues. Germline values: CDR1 SGHAT, CDR2 FQNNGV. The CDR3 here is CASSEGTTSGYGYTF.

The chain is built from TRBV28 and TRBJ2-3. CDR1 is MDHEN, CDR2 SYDVKM, per germline. CDR3 length: 14 residues. The CDR3 is CASSLLQSADTQYF.

This chain links TRBV6-4 with TRBJ1-1. The CDR3 consists of 14 residues. Germline values: CDR1 MRHNA, CDR2 SNTAGT. CDR3 sequence reads: CASSDSSENTEAFF.

The chain couples TRBV7-9 to TRBJ2-5; there is no DNA to check the TCRdb D call of TRBD1. Germline lookup yields CDR1 SEHNR and CDR2 FQNEAQ (reference sequence). The CDR3 length is 16 residues. The CDR3 here is CASSRPGQAPQETQYF.

The V gene is TRBV30, the J gene TRBJ2-1. The CDR3 extends over 14 amino acids. Germline CDR1 reads GTSNPN; CDR2 reads SVGIG (reference sequence). The CDR3 loop reads CAWDWSGSYNEQFF.

V gene TRBV20-1 combines with J gene TRBJ1-4; the TCRdb D gene call, TRBD1, has no DNA to confirm it. CDR1 DFQATT and CDR2 SNEGSKA come from the germline V gene (reference sequence). CDR3 size: 16 residues. This CDR3 is CSASDRGDATNEKLFF.

The chain combines TRBV6-1 with TRBJ2-5. This CDR3 is built from 14 residues. CDR1 and CDR2 (germline): MNHNS, SASEGT. The CDR3 loop reads CASSDPGMQETQYF.

The chain combines TRBV29-1 with TRBJ2-1; TCRdb selects TRBD2, and the lack of DNA leaves this call unchecked. This CDR3 has 17 residues. CDR1 and CDR2 from the germline V gene are SQVTM and ANQGSEA. The CDR3 here is CSVLSGGLAETYNEKFF.

The chain employs TRBV5-1 and TRBJ1-1; the D call of TRBD1 rests on TCRdb alone, since no DNA is present to check it. CDR1 is SGHRS and CDR2 is YFSETQ in the germline V gene. The CDR3 has 15 amino acids. The CDR3 loop is CASSSGTGYITEAFF.

The J gene is TRBJ1-4, the V gene TRBV7-8; the D gene TCRdb calls, TRBD1, cannot be checked with no DNA. The CDR3 contains 16 residues. From germline, CDR1 is SGHVS and CDR2 FQNEAQ. The CDR3 loop reads CASSFFTGVANEKLFF.

This sequence joins TRBV19 and TRBJ2-1. In germline, CDR1 is LNHDA, CDR2 SQIVND (reference sequence). The CDR3 loop spans 14 amino acids. The CDR3 here is CASSGWEEDNEQFF.

This chain joins TRBV29-1 and TRBJ1-2; TCRdb indicates TRBD1, and absent DNA this call remains unverified. The CDR3 totals 15 residues. The germline gives CDR1 SQVTM, CDR2 ANQGSEA. The CDR3 reads CSVEGNRGGNYGYTF.

This chain connects TRBV27 to TRBJ2-7; TCRdb picks TRBD1, but there is no DNA to check that call. This CDR3 has 15 residues. From germline, CDR1 is MNHEY and CDR2 SMNVEV (reference sequence). CDR3 sequence reads: CASSSLEGRRSEQYF.

The rearrangement links TRBV5-5 to TRBJ2-7. The CDR3 runs to 12 residues. CDR1 is SGHKS and CDR2 is YYEKEE in the germline V gene (reference sequence). CDR3 in amino acids: CASSLAEYQQYF.

This chain connects TRBV29-1 to TRBJ2-3; the TRBD1 assignment by TCRdb is unverifiable without DNA. Germline-derived CDR1 and CDR2 are SQVTM and ANQGSEA. This CDR3 has 13 amino acids. This CDR3 is CSVTGQVTDTQYF.

The rearrangement links TRBV27 to TRBJ2-2; absent DNA, TCRdb's TRBD1 call cannot be checked. Germline CDR1 is MNHEY and CDR2 is SMNVEV (reference sequence). This CDR3 comprises 14 residues. The CDR3 is CASSLMTGSGELFF.

The gene calls are TRBV29-1 and TRBJ1-1. CDR1 is SQVTM and CDR2 is ANQGSEA in the germline V gene. The CDR3 has 11 amino acids. CDR3 sequence: CSAIGGPMAFF.

The rearrangement links TRBV29-1 to TRBJ1-2; TCRdb picks TRBD1, but there is no DNA to check that call. The CDR3 covers 14 residues. Looked up from germline, CDR1 is SQVTM and CDR2 is ANQGSEA. The CDR3 region is CSVVSRDLIYGYTF.

The genes are TRBV29-1 and TRBJ2-1; TCRdb returns TRBD2, unconfirmable since there is no DNA. This CDR3 comprises 13 residues. Germline-derived CDR1 and CDR2 are SQVTM and ANQGSEA. The CDR3 spells CSSWTSGTNEQFF.

The chain couples TRBV29-1 to TRBJ2-1; TCRdb designates TRBD2, a call that cannot be tested without DNA. Germline CDR1 SQVTM, CDR2 ANQGSEA. This CDR3 spans 13 amino acids. CDR3 sequence: CSVELANYNEQFF.

The V gene is TRBV7-2, the J gene TRBJ2-7. Per germline, CDR1 SGHTA and CDR2 FQGNSA. The CDR3 sequence is 13 residues long. The CDR3 sequence: CASSSDFVYEQYF.

This chain connects TRBV29-1 to TRBJ2-5; checking the TCRdb D call of TRBD2 is not possible without DNA. Germline CDR1 and CDR2: SQVTM and ANQGSEA. The CDR3 spans 17 residues. Here the CDR3 reads CSVEELVSGGAQETQYF.

The J gene is TRBJ2-7, the V gene TRBV29-1; TCRdb designates TRBD1, a call that cannot be tested without DNA. The CDR3 extends over 13 amino acids. Germline V gene lookup returns CDR1 SQVTM and CDR2 ANQGSEA. The CDR3 sequence: CSVVDSTDYEQYF.

The V and J genes are TRBV13 and TRBJ2-7; TCRdb's D gene call, TRBD2, goes unchecked for lack of DNA. Germline V gene sequence: CDR1 PRHDT, CDR2 FYEKMQ (reference sequence). CDR3 length equals 18 residues. CDR3 residues: CASSLSLAGGGFLAEQYF.